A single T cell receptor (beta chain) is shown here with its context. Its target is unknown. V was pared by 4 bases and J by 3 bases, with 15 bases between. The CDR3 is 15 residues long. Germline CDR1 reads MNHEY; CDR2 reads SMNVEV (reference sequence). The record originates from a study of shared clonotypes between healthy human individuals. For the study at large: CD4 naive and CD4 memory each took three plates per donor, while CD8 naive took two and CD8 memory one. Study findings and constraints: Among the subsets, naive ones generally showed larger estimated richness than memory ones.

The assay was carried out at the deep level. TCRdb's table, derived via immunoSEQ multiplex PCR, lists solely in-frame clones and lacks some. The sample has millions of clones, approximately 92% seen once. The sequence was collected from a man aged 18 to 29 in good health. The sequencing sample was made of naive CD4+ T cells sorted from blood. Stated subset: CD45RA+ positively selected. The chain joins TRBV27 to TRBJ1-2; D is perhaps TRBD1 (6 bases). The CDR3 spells CASSSLGAGDYGYTF. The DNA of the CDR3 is TGTGCCAGCAGTTCCCTCGGCGCAGGGGACTATGGCTACACCTTC.